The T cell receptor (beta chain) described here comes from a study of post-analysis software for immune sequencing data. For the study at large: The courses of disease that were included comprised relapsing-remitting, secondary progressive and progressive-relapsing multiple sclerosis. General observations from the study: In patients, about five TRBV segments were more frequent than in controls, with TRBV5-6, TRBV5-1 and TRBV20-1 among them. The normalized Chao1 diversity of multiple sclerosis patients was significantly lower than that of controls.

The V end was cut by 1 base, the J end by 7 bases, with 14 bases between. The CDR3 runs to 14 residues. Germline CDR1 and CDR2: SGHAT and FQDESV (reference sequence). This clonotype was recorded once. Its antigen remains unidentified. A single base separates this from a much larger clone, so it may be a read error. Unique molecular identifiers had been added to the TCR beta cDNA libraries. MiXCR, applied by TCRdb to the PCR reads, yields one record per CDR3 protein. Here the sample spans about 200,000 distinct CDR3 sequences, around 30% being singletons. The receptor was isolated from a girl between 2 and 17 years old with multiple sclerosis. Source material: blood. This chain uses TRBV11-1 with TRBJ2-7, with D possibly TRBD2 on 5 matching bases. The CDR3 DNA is TGTGCCAGCAGCTTAGGTCTAGCTTCGGATGAGCAGTACTTC. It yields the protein CASSLGLASDEQYF.